The 15 T cell receptor beta chains listed next were all sequenced from one sample in a study of beta chain features in type 1 diabetes. Expressed TCRB transcripts were sequenced after all isolated RNA was converted to cDNA. Measured with immunoSEQ multiplex PCR; TCRdb has only the in-frame clones, and not every one. The data contain about 230,000 clones, about 9.3% of them seen just once; the ten biggest clones take up less than 0.035%. The sequenced sample was naive CD4+ T cells from blood. These receptors were taken from a woman between 18 and 29 years old in good health.

This clone appeared a few times. This chain links TRBV7-9 with TRBJ1-4; 8 bases map to TRBD1. The CDR3 is 15 amino acids. V shed 4 bases, J shed 5 bases, and the junction held 6 bases outside the gene matches. The V gene's germline CDR1 is SEHNR and CDR2 FQNEAQ (reference sequence). CDR3 residues: CASSSGDRKNEKLFF. CDR3 nucleotides: TGTGCCAGCAGCTCCGGGGACAGGAAGAATGAAAAACTGTTTTTT.

This clone was counted at least ten times. The rearrangement joins TRBV29-1 to TRBJ2-6; D is ambiguous. This CDR3 contains 13 residues. From germline, CDR1 is SQVTM and CDR2 ANQGSEA. Trimming left V 5 bases short and J 2 bases short, with 7 bases between. DNA of the CDR3: TGCAGCGTTAGCCCGGCTGGGGCCAACGTCCTGACTTTC. Protein sequence: CSVSPAGANVLTF. Variable domain in full (rest from reference TRBV29-1 and TRBJ2-6): SAVISQKPSRDICQRGTSLTIQCQVDSQVTMMFWYRQQPGQSLTLIATANQGSEATYESGFVIDKFPISRPNLTFSTLTVSNMSPEDSSIYLCSVSPAGANVLTFGAGSRLTVL.

This clone was counted between two and nine times. The gene calls are TRBV6-6 and TRBJ1-2, with a tentative D call TRBD1 (6 bases). The germline gives CDR1 MNHNY, CDR2 SVGAGI (reference sequence). The V end lost 5 bases, the J end lost 3 bases, and 13 bases lay between the germline ends. This CDR3 has 14 amino acids. The CDR3 nucleotides read TGTGCCAGCAGTCGGACAGCCCAGGACTATGGCTACACCTTC. It is translated as CASSRTAQDYGYTF.

In this sample, this clone turned up a few times. This chain uses TRBV6-5 with TRBJ2-3, with 7 positions matching TRBD1. V gave up 7 bases and J gave up 3 bases; unmatched junction bases: 7. CDR1 is MNHEY and CDR2 is SVGAGI in the germline V gene. The CDR3 has 14 amino acids. CDR3 nucleotide sequence: TGTGCCAGCAAGGCAGGGGGAACGACAGATACGCAGTATTTT. This codes for CASKAGGTTDTQYF.

The chain uses TRBV9 and TRBJ1-3; D gene uncertain. Germline lookup yields CDR1 SGDLS and CDR2 YYNGEE. V was shortened by 4 bases and J by 4 bases, with 18 bases between the two germline ends. The CDR3 is 16 amino acids. The CDR3 reads CASSPRPGLTGNTIYF. The CDR3, as DNA: TGTGCCAGCAGCCCCCGGCCGGGTCTGACCGGAAACACCATATATTTT.

This clone has ten or more counts. V gene TRBV29-1 combines with J gene TRBJ1-6, with TRBD1 identical over 8 bases. The germline CDR1 and CDR2 sequences are SQVTM and ANQGSEA. The CDR3 has 13 residues. V shed 6 bases and J 8 bases; nucleotides not matched to a gene: 6. CDR3 sequence reads: CSVRVQGDSPLHF. In DNA, the CDR3 is TGCAGCGTCCGAGTACAGGGGGATTCACCCCTCCACTTT.

The chain links TRBV7-8 to TRBJ2-5; TRBD1 matches 7 bases. The CDR3 loop spans 16 amino acids. Germline CDR1 and CDR2: SGHVS and FQNEAQ. V was pared by 0 bases and J by 2 bases, with 6 bases of the junction left unmatched. The CDR3 DNA follows: TGTGCCAGCAGCTTAGCCAACAGGGGCCGTCAAGAGACCCAGTACTTC. Translated: CASSLANRGRQETQYF.

This clone was detected a few times. The chain joins TRBV28 to TRBJ2-5; D unresolved. The germline V gene encodes CDR1 MDHEN and CDR2 SYDVKM. V lost 2 bases to trimming and J lost 2 bases, with 9 bases between them. The CDR3 is made up of 14 amino acids. CDR3 bases: TGTGCCAGCAGTTTAGGGCAGCTACAAGAGACCCAGTACTTC. It codes for CASSLGQLQETQYF.

Many counts were recorded for this clone. CDR3 sequence (DNA): TGTGCCAGCAGCTTCGGGACAGGGGCCAATCAGCCCCAGCATTTT. Protein product: CASSFGTGANQPQHF. This sequence joins TRBV7-9 and TRBJ1-5; the match to TRBD1 covers 10 bases. The CDR3 contains 15 residues. The germline V gene encodes CDR1 SEHNR and CDR2 FQNEAQ (reference sequence). J was trimmed by 3 bases and V by 3 bases; bases with no gene match: 2.

This CDR3 is CASRGGADTSTDTQYF. As DNA, the CDR3 is TGTGCCAGCAGGGGGGGAGCGGATACGAGCACAGATACGCAGTATTTT. The J gene is TRBJ2-3, the V gene TRBV7-8, with a possible D match to TRBD2 (6 bases). The CDR3 totals 16 residues. V lost 6 bases, J lost 0 bases, and 16 bases lay in between. CDR1 SGHVS and CDR2 FQNEAQ come from the germline V gene.

The chain links TRBV5-1 to TRBJ1-1, with TRBD1 identical over 8 bases. Trimming at V came to 5 bases and at J to 4 bases, leaving 4 bases not matched to a gene. Looked up from germline, CDR1 is SGHRS and CDR2 is YFSETQ. The CDR3 has 13 residues. Written as DNA, the CDR3 is TGCGCCAGCAGACGAACAGGGGGCACTGAAGCTTTCTTT. This gives the protein CASRRTGGTEAFF.

The V and J genes are TRBV14 and TRBJ2-7, with 10 bases matching TRBD2. Trimming at V came to 4 bases and at J to 2 bases, leaving 5 bases not matched to a gene. The germline CDR1 and CDR2 sequences are SGHDN and FVKESK. CDR3 length: 15 residues. The CDR3 region is CASSLTSGAAYEQYF. The CDR3 DNA is TGTGCCAGCAGCCTTACTAGCGGGGCAGCCTACGAGCAGTACTTC.

The chain carries TRBV9 and TRBJ2-1, with a possible D match to TRBD2 (5 bases). Trimming removed 0 bases from V and 9 bases from J, with 13 bases in between. The CDR3 consists of 14 residues. Germline CDR1 and CDR2: SGDLS and YYNGEE. Here the CDR3 DNA reads TGTGCCAGCAGCGTAGCTGGGAGTTCGCTTGAGCAGTTCTTC. Its translation is CASSVAGSSLEQFF.

This clone was detected a few times. The chain joins TRBV5-4 to TRBJ1-1; the D is unclear. V was shortened by 1 base and J by 2 bases, with 6 bases between the two germline ends. Germline V CDR1 and CDR2: SGHNT, YYREEE (reference sequence). This CDR3 has 13 residues. In DNA form, the CDR3 reads TGTGCCAGCAGCTTGAAGCCAAACACTGAAGCTTTCTTT. It specifies CASSLKPNTEAFF. The complete variable domain, with remaining parts taken from reference TRBV5-4 and TRBJ1-1, reads ETGVTQSPTHLIKTRGQQVTLRCSSQSGHNTVSWYQQALGQGPQFIFQYYREEENGRGNFPPRFSGLQFPNYSSELNVNALELDDSALYLCASSLKPNTEAFFGQGTRLTVV.

This clone was counted a few times. V usage is TRBV30 and J usage is TRBJ2-7; 8 bases line up with TRBD2. With V trimmed by 0 bases and J by 3 bases, 7 bases remained unmatched. Germline lookup yields CDR1 GTSNPN and CDR2 SVGIG (reference sequence). This CDR3 has 15 amino acids. CDR3 residues: CAWSVPGLAGYEQYF. For the CDR3, the DNA is TGTGCCTGGAGTGTCCCCGGCCTAGCGGGCTACGAGCAGTACTTC. The variable domain in full, with the rest retrieved from reference TRBV30 and TRBJ2-7, is SQTIHQWPATLVQPVGSPLSLECTVEGTSNPNLYWYRQAAGRGLQLLFYSVGIGQISSEVPQNLSASRPQDRQFILSSKKLLLSDSGFYLCAWSVPGLAGYEQYFGPGTRLTVT.